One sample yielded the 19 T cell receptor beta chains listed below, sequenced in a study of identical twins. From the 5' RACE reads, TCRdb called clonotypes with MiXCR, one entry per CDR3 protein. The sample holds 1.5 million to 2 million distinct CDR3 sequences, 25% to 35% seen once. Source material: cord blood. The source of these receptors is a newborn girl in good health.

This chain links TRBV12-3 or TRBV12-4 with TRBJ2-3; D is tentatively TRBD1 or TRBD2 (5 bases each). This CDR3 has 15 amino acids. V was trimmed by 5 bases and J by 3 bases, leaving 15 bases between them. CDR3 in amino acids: CASSHQGRGTDTQYF. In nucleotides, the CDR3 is TGTGCCAGCAGTCACCAGGGACGAGGGACAGATACGCAGTATTTT.

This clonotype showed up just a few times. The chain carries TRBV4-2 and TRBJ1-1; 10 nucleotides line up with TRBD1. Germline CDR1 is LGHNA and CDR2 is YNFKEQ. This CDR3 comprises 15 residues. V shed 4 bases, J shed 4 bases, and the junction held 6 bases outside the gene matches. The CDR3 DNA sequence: TGTGCCAGCAGCCGAAGCCGGGACAGGGGCACTGAAGCTTTCTTT. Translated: CASSRSRDRGTEAFF.

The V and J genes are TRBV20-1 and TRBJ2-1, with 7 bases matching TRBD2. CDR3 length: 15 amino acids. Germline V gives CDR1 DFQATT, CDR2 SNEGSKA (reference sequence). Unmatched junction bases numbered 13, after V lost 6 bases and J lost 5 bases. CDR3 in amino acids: CSAWTSLAVDNEQFF. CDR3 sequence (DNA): TGCAGTGCCTGGACTAGTTTGGCAGTAGACAATGAGCAGTTCTTC.

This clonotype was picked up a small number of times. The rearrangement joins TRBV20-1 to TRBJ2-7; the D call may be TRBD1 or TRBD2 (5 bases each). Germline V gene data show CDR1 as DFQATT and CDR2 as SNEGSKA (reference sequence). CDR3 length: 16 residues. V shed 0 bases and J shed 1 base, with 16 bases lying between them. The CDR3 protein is CSARELGDLESYEQYF. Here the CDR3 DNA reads TGCAGTGCTAGAGAGTTGGGGGACCTAGAGTCCTACGAGCAGTACTTC.

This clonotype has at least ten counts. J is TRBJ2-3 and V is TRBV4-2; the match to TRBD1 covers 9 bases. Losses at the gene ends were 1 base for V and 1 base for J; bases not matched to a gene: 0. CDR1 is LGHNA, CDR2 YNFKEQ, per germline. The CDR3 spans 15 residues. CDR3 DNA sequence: TGTGCCAGCAGCCAAGGGACAGGGGGCACAGATACGCAGTATTTT. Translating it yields CASSQGTGGTDTQYF.

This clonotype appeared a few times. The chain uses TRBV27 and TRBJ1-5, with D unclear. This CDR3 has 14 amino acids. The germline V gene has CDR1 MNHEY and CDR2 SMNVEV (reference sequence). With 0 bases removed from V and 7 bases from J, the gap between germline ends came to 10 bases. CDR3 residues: CASSLSGLRQPQHF. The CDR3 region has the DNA TGTGCCAGCAGTTTATCTGGACTTCGGCAGCCCCAGCATTTT.

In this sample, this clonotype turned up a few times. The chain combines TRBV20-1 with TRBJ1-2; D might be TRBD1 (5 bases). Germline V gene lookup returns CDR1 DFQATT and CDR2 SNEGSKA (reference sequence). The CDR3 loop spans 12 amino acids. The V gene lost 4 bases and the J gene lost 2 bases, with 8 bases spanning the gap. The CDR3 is CSATEGNYGYTF. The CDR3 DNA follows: TGCAGTGCTACAGAGGGGAACTATGGCTACACCTTC.

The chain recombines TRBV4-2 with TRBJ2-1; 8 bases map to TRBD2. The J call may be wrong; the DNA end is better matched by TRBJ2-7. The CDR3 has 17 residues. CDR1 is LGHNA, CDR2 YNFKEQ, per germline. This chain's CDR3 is CASSQDPGGFTYNEQYF. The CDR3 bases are TGTGCCAGCAGCCAAGATCCGGGGGGGTTCACCTACAATGAGCAGTACTTC.

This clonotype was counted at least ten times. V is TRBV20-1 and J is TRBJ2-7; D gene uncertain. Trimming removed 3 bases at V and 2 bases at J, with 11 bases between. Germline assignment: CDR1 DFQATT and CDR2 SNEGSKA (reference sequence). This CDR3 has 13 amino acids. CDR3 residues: CSARNAGTYEQYF. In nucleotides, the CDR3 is TGCAGTGCTAGGAATGCAGGAACCTACGAGCAGTACTTC.

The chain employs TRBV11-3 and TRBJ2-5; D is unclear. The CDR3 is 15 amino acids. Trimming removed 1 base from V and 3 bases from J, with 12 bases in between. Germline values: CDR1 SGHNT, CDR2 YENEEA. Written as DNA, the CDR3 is TGTGCCAGCAGCTTAGGTTTTCGGGCAGAAGAGACCCAGTACTTC. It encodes CASSLGFRAEETQYF.

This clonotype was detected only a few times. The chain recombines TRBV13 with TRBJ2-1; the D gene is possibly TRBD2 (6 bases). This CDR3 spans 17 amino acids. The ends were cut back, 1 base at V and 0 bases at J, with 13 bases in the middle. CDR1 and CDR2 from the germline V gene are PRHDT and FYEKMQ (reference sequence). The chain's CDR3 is CASSLVAGRRSYNEQFF. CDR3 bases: TGTGCCAGCAGCTTAGTGGCGGGAAGGCGCTCCTACAATGAGCAGTTCTTC.

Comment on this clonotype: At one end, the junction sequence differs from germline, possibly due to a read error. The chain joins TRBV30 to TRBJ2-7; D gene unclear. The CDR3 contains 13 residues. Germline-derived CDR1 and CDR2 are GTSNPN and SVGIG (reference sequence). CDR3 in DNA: TGTGCCTGGAGTGTAGCTGCACCCTACCAGCAGTACTTC. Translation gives CAWSVAAPYQQYF.

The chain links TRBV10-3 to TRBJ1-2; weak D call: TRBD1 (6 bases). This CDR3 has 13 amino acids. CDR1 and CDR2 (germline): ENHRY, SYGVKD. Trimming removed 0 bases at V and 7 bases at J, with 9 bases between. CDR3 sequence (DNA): TGTGCCATCAGTGAGTCCCAGGGGCCTGGCTACACCTTC. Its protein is CAISESQGPGYTF.

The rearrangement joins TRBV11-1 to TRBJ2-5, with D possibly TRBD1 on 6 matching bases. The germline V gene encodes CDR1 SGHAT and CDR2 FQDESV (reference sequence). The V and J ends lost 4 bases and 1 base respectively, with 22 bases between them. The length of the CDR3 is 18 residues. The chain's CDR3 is CASSSPGVLTGLQETQYF. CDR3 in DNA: TGTGCCAGCAGCTCGCCTGGGGTCTTGACAGGACTCCAAGAGACCCAGTACTTC.

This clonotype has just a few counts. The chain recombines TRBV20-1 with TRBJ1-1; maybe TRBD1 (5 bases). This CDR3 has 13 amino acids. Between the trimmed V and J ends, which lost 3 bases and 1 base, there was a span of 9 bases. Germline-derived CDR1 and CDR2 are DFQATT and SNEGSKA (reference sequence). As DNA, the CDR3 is TGCAGTGCTAGTGGGGGGAGGAACACTGAAGCTTTCTTT. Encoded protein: CSASGGRNTEAFF.

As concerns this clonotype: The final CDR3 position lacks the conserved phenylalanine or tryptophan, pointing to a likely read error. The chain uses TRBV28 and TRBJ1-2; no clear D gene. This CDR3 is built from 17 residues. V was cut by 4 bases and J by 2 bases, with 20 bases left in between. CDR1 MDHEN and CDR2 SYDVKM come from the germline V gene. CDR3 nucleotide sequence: TGTGCCAGCAGTTCGACGGCAGCGGGGATATCCAACTATGGCTACACCATC. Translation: CASSSTAAGISNYGYTI.

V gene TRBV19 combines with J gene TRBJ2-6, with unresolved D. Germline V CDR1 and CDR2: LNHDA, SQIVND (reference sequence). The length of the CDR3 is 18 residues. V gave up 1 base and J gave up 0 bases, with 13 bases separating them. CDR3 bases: TGTGCCAGTAGTATAGTCTGGCTTCCAAACTCTGGGGCCAACGTCCTGACTTTC. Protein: CASSIVWLPNSGANVLTF. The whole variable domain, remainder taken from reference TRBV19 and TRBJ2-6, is DGGITQSPKYLFRKEGQNVTLSCEQNLNHDAMYWYRQDPGQGLRLIYYSQIVNDFQKGDIAEGYSVSREKKESFPLTVTSAQKNPTAFYLCASSIVWLPNSGANVLTFGAGSRLTVL.

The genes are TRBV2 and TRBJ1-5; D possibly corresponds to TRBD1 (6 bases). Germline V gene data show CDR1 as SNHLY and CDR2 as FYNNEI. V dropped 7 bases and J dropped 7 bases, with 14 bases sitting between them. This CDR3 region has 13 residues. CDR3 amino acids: CASNNRVRQPQHF. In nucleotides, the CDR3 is TGTGCCAGCAACAACAGGGTGCGGCAGCCCCAGCATTTT.

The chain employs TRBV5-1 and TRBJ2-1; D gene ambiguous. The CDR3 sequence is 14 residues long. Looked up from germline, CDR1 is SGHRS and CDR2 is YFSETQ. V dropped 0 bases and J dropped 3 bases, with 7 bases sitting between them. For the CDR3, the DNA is TGCGCCAGCAGCTTGGCGGTAGGCTACAATGAGCAGTTCTTC. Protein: CASSLAVGYNEQFF.